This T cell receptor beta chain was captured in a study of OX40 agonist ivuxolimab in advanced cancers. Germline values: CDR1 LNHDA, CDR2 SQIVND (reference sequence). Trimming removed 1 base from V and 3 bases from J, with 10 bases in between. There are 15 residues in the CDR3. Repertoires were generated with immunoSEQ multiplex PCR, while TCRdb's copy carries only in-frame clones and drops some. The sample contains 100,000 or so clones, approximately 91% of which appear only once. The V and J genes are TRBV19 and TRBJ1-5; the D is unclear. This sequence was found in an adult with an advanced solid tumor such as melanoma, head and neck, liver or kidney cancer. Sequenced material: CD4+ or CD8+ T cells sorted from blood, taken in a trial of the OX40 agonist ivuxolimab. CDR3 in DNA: TGTGCCAGTAGTATAGGGGCAGGCGCCAATCAGCCCCAGCATTTT. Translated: CASSIGAGANQPQHF.